Presented here are 21 T cell receptor beta chains from one specimen sequenced in a study of tumor-infiltrating lymphocytes in primary liver carcinoma. Both blood RNA, taken from unsorted whole blood, and germline DNA were extracted. Using a constant-region primer together with ProtoScript II reverse transcriptase, TCR beta cDNA was made from roughly 520 ng of total RNA. What produced the TCR beta libraries was three nested multiplex PCR rounds using slightly modified ARM-PCR. Amplification in the first two PCR rounds was performed using TRBV1-TRBV30 forward primers and a C-beta reverse primer for about 10 cycles each. A single record per CDR3 protein comes from TCRdb applying MiXCR to the multiplex PCR reads. The sample includes about 200,000 distinct CDR3 sequences, 65% of them seen just once. Material: peripheral blood. The receptors come from a woman aged 55-69 years with primary liver carcinoma and hepatitis B virus infection.

Of note for this clonotype: A read error is possible here, since a much larger clone lies one base away. The V gene is TRBV29-1, the J gene TRBJ1-6; 7 bases are a match to TRBD1. J gave up 6 bases and V 6 bases, and 5 bases lay outside the gene matches. The CDR3 sequence is 13 residues long. Looked up from germline, CDR1 is SQVTM and CDR2 is ANQGSEA. As DNA, the CDR3 is TGCAGCGTGACGACAGGGCCTAATTCACCCCTCCACTTT. Translation: CSVTTGPNSPLHF.

This clonotype was recorded at least ten times. The chain recombines TRBV5-4 with TRBJ2-6; D is ambiguous. Trimming removed 4 bases from V and 10 bases from J, with 12 bases in between. Per germline, CDR1 SGHNT and CDR2 YYREEE (reference sequence). This CDR3 region has 13 residues. The DNA for the CDR3 is TGTGCCAGCAGCCCCCCCCGTGGAAACGTCCTGACTTTC. Translated: CASSPPRGNVLTF. The complete variable domain, with remaining parts taken from reference TRBV5-4 and TRBJ2-6, reads ETGVTQSPTHLIKTRGQQVTLRCSSQSGHNTVSWYQQALGQGPQFIFQYYREEENGRGNFPPRFSGLQFPNYSSELNVNALELDDSALYLCASSPPRGNVLTFGAGSRLTVL.

With regard to this clonotype: One end of the junction is discordant with germline, which a read error may explain. V and J are TRBV6-1 and TRBJ1-1; 7 bases match TRBD1. The CDR3 runs to 18 residues. CDR1 MNHNS and CDR2 SASEGT come from the germline V gene. The CDR3 here is CVSSEALRGPTGNTEAFF. In DNA, the CDR3 is TGTGTCAGCAGTGAGGCGCTTAGGGGCCCGACAGGGAATACTGAAGCTTTCTTT.

Regarding this clonotype: An end of the junction differs from the germline gene, which may be a read error. The chain is built from TRBV11-2 and TRBJ2-7; tentative D call: TRBD2 (5 bases). This CDR3 region has 18 residues. Germline assignment: CDR1 SGHAT and CDR2 FQNNGV. The CDR3 region has the DNA TGTGCCAGCAGCTTCAGCCATAGCGAGAGTCGACCCAATTACGATCAGTACTTC. As protein: CASSFSHSESRPNYDQYF.

The V call is TRBV25-1, the J call TRBJ2-1; D is perhaps TRBD1 (5 bases). V lost 3 bases and J lost 3, with 9 bases in between. The germline V gene has CDR1 MGHDK and CDR2 SYGVNS. The CDR3 length is 14 residues. The CDR3 protein is CASSEGPYYNEQFF. In DNA, the CDR3 is TGTGCCAGCAGTGAGGGGCCCTACTACAATGAGCAGTTCTTC. Looking up the rest from reference TRBV25-1 and TRBJ2-1 gives the full variable domain: EADIYQTPRYLVIGTGKKITLECSQTMGHDKMYWYQQDPGMELHLIHYSYGVNSTEKGDLSSESTVSRIRTEHFPLTLESARPSHTSQYLCASSEGPYYNEQFFGPGTRLTVL.

A word on this clonotype: A clone one base away is much larger, so this may be a read error. The chain joins TRBV4-2 to TRBJ2-3; weak D call: TRBD2 (6 bases). Germline V CDR1 and CDR2: LGHNA, YNFKEQ. The CDR3 covers 17 residues. As DNA, the CDR3 is TGTGCCAGCAGCCAAATGACTAGTACGGGAACCACAGAAACGCAGTATTTT. Amino acid sequence: CASSQMTSTGTTETQYF.

Concerning this clonotype itself: One end of the junction is discordant with germline, which a read error may explain. V gene TRBV4-2 combines with J gene TRBJ2-1, with 7 bases fitting TRBD2. CDR3 size: 15 residues. Germline V gene sequence: CDR1 LGHNA, CDR2 YNFKEQ. CDR3 residues: CASSQDSSGYDEQFF. CDR3 nucleotide sequence: TGTGCCAGCAGTCAAGATTCTAGCGGCTACGATGAGCAGTTCTTC.

The table lists this clonotype with many counts. The rearrangement links TRBV6-6 to TRBJ2-1; 8 positions agree with TRBD1. The length of the CDR3 is 14 residues. CDR1 MNHNY and CDR2 SVGAGI come from the germline V gene (reference sequence). V dropped 6 bases and J dropped 7; count of bases not matched to a gene: 8. The CDR3, as DNA: TGTGCCAGCAGGTACCCAGGGGGCGCGAATGAGCAGTTCTTC. Its translation is CASRYPGGANEQFF.

Comments on this clonotype: A read error may be the cause here, since a much bigger clone is one base away. The V gene is TRBV5-5, the J gene TRBJ2-3, with D possibly being TRBD1 (5 bases). In germline, CDR1 is SGHKS, CDR2 YYEKEE (reference sequence). The CDR3 totals 15 residues. V dropped 5 bases and J dropped 1 base, with 14 bases sitting between them. CDR3: CASRSRVFGTDTQYF. The CDR3 nucleotides are TGTGCCAGCAGAAGCAGGGTATTCGGCACAGATACGCAGTATTTT.

In this sample, this clonotype turned up many times. This chain links TRBV28 with TRBJ2-7, with a tentative D call TRBD1 (6 bases). The V gene's germline CDR1 is MDHEN and CDR2 SYDVKM. V was pared by 6 bases and J by 4 bases, with 10 bases between. The CDR3 has 12 residues. The CDR3 DNA reads as TGTGCCAGCAGAGGCAGGGGATACGAGCAGTACTTC. This encodes CASRGRGYEQYF.

Notes on this clonotype: The junction departs from the called germline gene at one end, perhaps through a read error. This rearrangement joins TRBV24-1 to TRBJ2-1; D might be TRBD1 or TRBD2, each matching 5 bases. CDR3 length equals 15 residues. Germline CDR1 and CDR2: KGHDR and SFDVKD. CDR3 nucleotides: TGTGCCACTAGTCCTAACCGGGGCAGTGCCAATGAGCAGTTCTTT. This gives the protein CATSPNRGSANEQFF.

The V call is TRBV6-5, the J call TRBJ2-1, with 12 bases lining up with TRBD2. Germline-derived CDR1 and CDR2 are MNHEY and SVGAGI. The junction had 15 bases not matched to a gene; V was cut back by 10 bases and J by 8 bases. CDR3 size: 16 residues. The CDR3 DNA reads as TGTGCCAACTTAAGGACTAGCGGGATAGTAGACGATGAGCAGTTCTTC. It specifies CANLRTSGIVDDEQFF.

The table lists this clonotype with a few counts. A much larger clone differs by one base, so this may be a read error. This chain links TRBV6-6 with TRBJ2-7; possible D gene TRBD2, 5 bases. CDR3 length: 14 amino acids. The germline V gene has CDR1 MNHNY and CDR2 SVGAGI (reference sequence). Deletions cut 5 bases from V and 3 bases from J, with 14 bases between. The CDR3 region is CASSNVRANYEQYF. In nucleotides, the CDR3 is TGTGCCAGCAGTAACGTGAGGGCCAACTACGAGCAGTACTTC.

This clonotype is a singleton in its sample. No conserved phenylalanine or tryptophan ends this CDR3, so it is likely a read error. The chain uses TRBV5-1 and TRBJ2-3, with 12 bases that match TRBD2. The CDR3 covers 16 residues. CDR1 is SGHRS, CDR2 YFSETQ, per germline. V lost 4 bases and J lost 5; bases outside the gene matches: 8. The CDR3 region is CASSGRLAGAGDTQYL. The CDR3 coding sequence is TGCGCCAGCAGCGGAAGACTAGCGGGAGCAGGAGATACGCAGTATTTA.

For this clonotype: A junction boundary mismatches the germline segment, possibly from a read error. The chain combines TRBV11-3 with TRBJ1-5, with D perhaps matching TRBD1 (5 bases). Germline CDR1 and CDR2: SGHNT and YENEEA. This CDR3 spans 17 amino acids. CDR3 sequence reads: CASSLRDRILSNQPQHF. The CDR3 nucleotides are TGTGCCAGCAGCTTACGCGACAGAATCCTTAGTAATCAACCCCAGCATTTT.

This sequence joins TRBV11-3 and TRBJ2-5, with D maybe TRBD2 (6 bases). There are 15 residues in the CDR3. Trimming cost V 1 base and J 5 bases, with 14 bases left between them. Germline-derived CDR1 and CDR2 are SGHNT and YENEEA. This CDR3 is CASSLGGTSYETQYF. Here the CDR3 DNA reads TGTGCCAGCAGCTTAGGGGGTACTAGCTATGAGACCCAGTACTTC. The full variable domain, completed using reference TRBV11-3 and TRBJ2-5, is EAGVVQSPRYKIIEKKQPVAFWCNPISGHNTLYWYLQNLGQGPELLIRYENEEAVDDSQLPKDRFSAERLKGVDSTLKIQPAELGDSAVYLCASSLGGTSYETQYFGPGTRLLVL.

This clonotype was seen ten or more times. V usage is TRBV10-2 and J usage is TRBJ2-7; D may match TRBD1 or TRBD2 (5 bases each). The germline V gene has CDR1 WSHSY and CDR2 SAAADI. Deletions cut 0 bases from V and 2 bases from J, with 8 bases between. CDR3 length: 14 residues. The CDR3 spells CASSESWGPYEQYF. The CDR3 nucleotides read TGCGCCAGCAGTGAGTCGTGGGGACCCTACGAGCAGTACTTC.

V and J are TRBV5-1 and TRBJ1-5; D ambiguous. The V end lost 0 bases, the J end lost 7 bases, and 14 bases lay between the germline ends. This CDR3 contains 15 residues. Germline V gene data show CDR1 as SGHRS and CDR2 as YFSETQ. In DNA form, the CDR3 reads TGCGCCAGCAGCTTGGAGGTGATCCCGGGCCAGCCCCAGCATTTT. The encoded protein is CASSLEVIPGQPQHF.

This chain joins TRBV14 and TRBJ2-7; D gene uncertain. In germline, CDR1 is SGHDN, CDR2 FVKESK. CDR3 length equals 12 residues. Trimming removed 5 bases at V and 0 bases at J, with 5 bases between. The CDR3 bases are TGTGCCAGCAGCTCTATCTCCTACGAGCAGTACTTC. Translated, it gives CASSSISYEQYF. The variable domain in full, with the rest retrieved from reference TRBV14 and TRBJ2-7, is EAGVTQFPSHSVIEKGQTVTLRCDPISGHDNLYWYRRVMGKEIKFLLHFVKESKQDESGMPNNRFLAERTGGTYSTLKVQPAELEDSGVYFCASSSISYEQYFGPGTRLTVT.

This clonotype was recorded many times. The gene calls are TRBV12-3 or TRBV12-4 and TRBJ2-1; D ambiguous. The CDR3 runs to 15 residues. V lost 2 bases to trimming and J lost 2 bases, with 10 bases between them. Here the CDR3 reads CASSLLAAAYNEQFF. CDR3 coding DNA: TGTGCCAGCAGTTTATTAGCTGCCGCCTACAATGAGCAGTTCTTC.

This clonotype is a singleton in its sample. This may be a read error: a much more frequent sequence differs by one nucleotide. The chain links TRBV5-6 to TRBJ2-5; D possibly corresponds to TRBD2 (6 bases). The V gene lost 1 base and the J gene lost 7 bases, with 14 bases spanning the gap. Germline CDR1 reads SGHDT; CDR2 reads YYEEEE. There are 14 residues in the CDR3. This CDR3 is CASSLWPRGGTQYF. In nucleotides, the CDR3 is TGTGCCAGCAGCTTGTGGCCACGGGGAGGGACCCAGTACTTC.